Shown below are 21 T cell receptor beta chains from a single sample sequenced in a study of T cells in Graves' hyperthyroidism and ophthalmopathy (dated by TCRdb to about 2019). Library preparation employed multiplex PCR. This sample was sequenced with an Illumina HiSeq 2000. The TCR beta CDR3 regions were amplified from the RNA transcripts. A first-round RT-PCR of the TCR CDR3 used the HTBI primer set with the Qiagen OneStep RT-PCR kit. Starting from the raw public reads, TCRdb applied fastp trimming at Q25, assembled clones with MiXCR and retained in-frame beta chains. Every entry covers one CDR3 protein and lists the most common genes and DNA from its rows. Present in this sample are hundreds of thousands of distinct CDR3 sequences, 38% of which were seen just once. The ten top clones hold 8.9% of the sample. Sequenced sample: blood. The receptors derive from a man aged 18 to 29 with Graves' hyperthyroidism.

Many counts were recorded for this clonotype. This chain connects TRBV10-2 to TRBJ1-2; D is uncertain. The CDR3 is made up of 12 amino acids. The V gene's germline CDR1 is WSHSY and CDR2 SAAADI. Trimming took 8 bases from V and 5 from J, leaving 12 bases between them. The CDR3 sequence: CASGADHYGYTF. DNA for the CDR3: TGCGCCAGCGGCGCGGATCATTATGGCTACACCTTC.

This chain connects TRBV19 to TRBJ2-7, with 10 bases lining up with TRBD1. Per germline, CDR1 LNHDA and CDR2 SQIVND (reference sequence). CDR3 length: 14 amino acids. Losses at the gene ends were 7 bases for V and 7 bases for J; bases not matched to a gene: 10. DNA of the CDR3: TGTGCCAGTAAGGTAGGACAGGGGGTCCGGGAGCAGTACTTC. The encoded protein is CASKVGQGVREQYF. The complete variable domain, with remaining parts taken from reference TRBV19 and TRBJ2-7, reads DGGITQSPKYLFRKEGQNVTLSCEQNLNHDAMYWYRQDPGQGLRLIYYSQIVNDFQKGDIAEGYSVSREKKESFPLTVTSAQKNPTAFYLCASKVGQGVREQYFGPGTRLTVT.

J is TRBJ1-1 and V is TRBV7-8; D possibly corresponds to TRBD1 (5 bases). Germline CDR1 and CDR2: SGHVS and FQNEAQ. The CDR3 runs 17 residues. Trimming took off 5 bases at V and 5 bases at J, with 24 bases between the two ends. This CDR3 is CASSARGGDSGWTEAFF. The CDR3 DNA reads TGTGCCAGCAGCGCCCGTGGGGGGGACTCTGGGTGGACTGAAGCTTTCTTT.

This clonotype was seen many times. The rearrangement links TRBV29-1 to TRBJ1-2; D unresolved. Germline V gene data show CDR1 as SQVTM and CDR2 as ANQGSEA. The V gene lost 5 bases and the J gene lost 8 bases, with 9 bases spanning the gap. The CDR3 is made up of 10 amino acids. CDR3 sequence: CSVLESGYTF. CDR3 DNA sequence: TGCAGCGTTCTGGAAAGCGGCTACACCTTC.

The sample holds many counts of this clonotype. For the CDR3, the DNA is TGTGCCACCAGTGACTCCGGAGGAAATGAAAAACTGTTTTTT. It encodes CATSDSGGNEKLFF. This chain connects TRBV24-1 to TRBJ1-4; D gene uncertain. CDR1 is KGHDR and CDR2 is SFDVKD in the germline V gene. V was clipped by 4 bases and J by 5 bases, with 10 bases between them. This CDR3 region has 14 residues.

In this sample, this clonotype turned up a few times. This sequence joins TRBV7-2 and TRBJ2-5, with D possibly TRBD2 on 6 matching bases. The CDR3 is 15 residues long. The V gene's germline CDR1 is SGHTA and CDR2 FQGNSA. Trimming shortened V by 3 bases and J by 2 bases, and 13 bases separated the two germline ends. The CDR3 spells CASSFAGTVQETQYF. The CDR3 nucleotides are TGTGCCAGCAGCTTCGCGGGGACGGTTCAAGAGACCCAGTACTTC.

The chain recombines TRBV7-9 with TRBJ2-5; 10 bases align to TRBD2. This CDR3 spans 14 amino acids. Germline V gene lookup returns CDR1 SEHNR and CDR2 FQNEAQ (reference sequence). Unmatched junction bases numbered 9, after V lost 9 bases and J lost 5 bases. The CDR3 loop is CASWKRGGPETQYF. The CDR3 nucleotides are TGTGCCAGTTGGAAGCGGGGGGGCCCGGAGACCCAGTACTTC.

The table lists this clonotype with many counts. Here the CDR3 DNA reads TGTGCCAGCAGCTATCCCACTCGTGCCCAAGAGACCCAGTACTTC. It translates to CASSYPTRAQETQYF. The V call is TRBV7-8, the J call TRBJ2-5; no firm D call. The CDR3 consists of 15 residues. V gave up 4 bases and J gave up 1 base, with 13 bases separating them. Per germline, CDR1 SGHVS and CDR2 FQNEAQ.

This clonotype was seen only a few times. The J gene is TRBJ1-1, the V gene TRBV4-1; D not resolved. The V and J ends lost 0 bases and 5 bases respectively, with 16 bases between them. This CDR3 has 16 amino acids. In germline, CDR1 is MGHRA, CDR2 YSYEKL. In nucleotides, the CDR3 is TGCGCCAGCAGCCAAGACATAAGGCAGCCCGATACTGAAGCTTTCTTT. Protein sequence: CASSQDIRQPDTEAFF.

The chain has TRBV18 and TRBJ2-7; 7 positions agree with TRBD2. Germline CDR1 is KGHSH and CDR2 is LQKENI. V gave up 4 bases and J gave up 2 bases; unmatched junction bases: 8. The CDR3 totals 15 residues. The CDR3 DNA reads TGTGCCAGCTCACGCGGGATTGCGGGAGCCTACGAGCAGTACTTC. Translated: CASSRGIAGAYEQYF.

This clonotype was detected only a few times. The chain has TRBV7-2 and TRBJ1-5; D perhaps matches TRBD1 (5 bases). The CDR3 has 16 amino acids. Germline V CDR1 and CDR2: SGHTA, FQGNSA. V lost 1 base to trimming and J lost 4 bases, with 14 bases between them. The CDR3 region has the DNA TGTGCCAGCAGCTTAGTCGAGGGGTCACGGAATCAGCCCCAGCATTTT. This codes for CASSLVEGSRNQPQHF.

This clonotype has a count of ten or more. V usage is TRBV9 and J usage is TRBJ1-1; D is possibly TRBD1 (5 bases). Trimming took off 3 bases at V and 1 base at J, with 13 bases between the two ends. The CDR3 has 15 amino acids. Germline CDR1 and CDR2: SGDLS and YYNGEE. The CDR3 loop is CASSASDRENTEAFF. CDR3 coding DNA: TGTGCCAGCAGCGCCTCCGACAGAGAGAACACTGAAGCTTTCTTT.

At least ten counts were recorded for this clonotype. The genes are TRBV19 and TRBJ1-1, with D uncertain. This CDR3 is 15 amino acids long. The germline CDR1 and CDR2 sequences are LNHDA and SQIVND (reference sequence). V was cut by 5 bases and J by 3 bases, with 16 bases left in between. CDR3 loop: CASSPLIDGDTEAFF. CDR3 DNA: TGTGCCAGTAGTCCCCTAATAGACGGGGACACTGAAGCTTTCTTT.

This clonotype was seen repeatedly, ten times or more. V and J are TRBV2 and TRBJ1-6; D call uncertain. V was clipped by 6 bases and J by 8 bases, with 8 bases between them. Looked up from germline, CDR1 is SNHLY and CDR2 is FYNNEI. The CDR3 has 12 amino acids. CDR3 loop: CASRSEDSPLHF. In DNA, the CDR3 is TGTGCCAGCAGGTCGGAGGATTCACCCCTCCACTTT. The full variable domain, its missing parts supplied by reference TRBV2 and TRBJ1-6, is EPEVTQTPSHQVTQMGQEVILRCVPISNHLYFYWYRQILGQKVEFLVSFYNNEISEKSEIFDDQFSVERPDGSNFTLKIRSTKLEDSAMYFCASRSEDSPLHFGNGTRLTVT.

The CDR3 sequence is CASSFEPEFYEQYF. The CDR3 nucleotides are TGTGCCAGCAGCTTCGAACCGGAGTTCTACGAGCAGTACTTC. The genes are TRBV5-6 and TRBJ2-7; no reliable D call. The CDR3 runs to 14 residues. The ends were cut back, 2 bases at V and 3 bases at J, with 12 bases in the middle. In germline, CDR1 is SGHDT, CDR2 YYEEEE.

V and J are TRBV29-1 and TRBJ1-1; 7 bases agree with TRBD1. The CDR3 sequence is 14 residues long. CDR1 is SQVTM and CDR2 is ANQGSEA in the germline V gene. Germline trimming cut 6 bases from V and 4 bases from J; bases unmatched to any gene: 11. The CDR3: CSVEATGKFTEAFF. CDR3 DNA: TGCAGCGTGGAGGCGACAGGGAAATTCACTGAAGCTTTCTTT.

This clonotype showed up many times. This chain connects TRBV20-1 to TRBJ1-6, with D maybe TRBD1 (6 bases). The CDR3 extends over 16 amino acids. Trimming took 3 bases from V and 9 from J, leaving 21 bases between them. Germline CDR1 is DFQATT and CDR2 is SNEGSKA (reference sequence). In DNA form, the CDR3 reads TGCAGTGCTAGTGTATTTTCGACAGGAGGGATTTCACCCCTCCACTTT. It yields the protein CSASVFSTGGISPLHF.

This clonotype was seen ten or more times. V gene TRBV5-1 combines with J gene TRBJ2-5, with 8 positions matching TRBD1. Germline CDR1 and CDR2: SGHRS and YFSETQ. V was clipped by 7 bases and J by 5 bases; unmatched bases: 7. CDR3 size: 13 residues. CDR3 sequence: CASGQGARETQYF. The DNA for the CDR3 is TGCGCCAGCGGTCAGGGGGCGAGGGAGACCCAGTACTTC.

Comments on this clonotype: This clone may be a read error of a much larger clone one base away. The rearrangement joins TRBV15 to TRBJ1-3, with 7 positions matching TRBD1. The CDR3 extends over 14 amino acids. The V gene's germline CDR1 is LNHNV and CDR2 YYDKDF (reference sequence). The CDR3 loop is CATTTGTDGNAIYF. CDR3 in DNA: TGTGCCACCACCACCGGGACAGATGGAAACGCCATATATTTT.

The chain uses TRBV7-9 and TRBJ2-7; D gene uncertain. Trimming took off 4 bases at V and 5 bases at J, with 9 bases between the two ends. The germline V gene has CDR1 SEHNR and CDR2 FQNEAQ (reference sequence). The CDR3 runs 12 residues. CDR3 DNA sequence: TGTGCCAGCAGCTCTAGTATGGACGAGCAGTACTTC. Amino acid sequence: CASSSSMDEQYF.

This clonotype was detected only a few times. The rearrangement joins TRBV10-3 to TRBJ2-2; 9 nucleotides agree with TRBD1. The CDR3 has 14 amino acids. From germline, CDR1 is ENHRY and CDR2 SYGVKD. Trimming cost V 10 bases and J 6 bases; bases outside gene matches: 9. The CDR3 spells CASNWDREAGELFF. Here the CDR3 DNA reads TGTGCCAGCAATTGGGACAGGGAGGCCGGGGAGCTGTTTTTT.